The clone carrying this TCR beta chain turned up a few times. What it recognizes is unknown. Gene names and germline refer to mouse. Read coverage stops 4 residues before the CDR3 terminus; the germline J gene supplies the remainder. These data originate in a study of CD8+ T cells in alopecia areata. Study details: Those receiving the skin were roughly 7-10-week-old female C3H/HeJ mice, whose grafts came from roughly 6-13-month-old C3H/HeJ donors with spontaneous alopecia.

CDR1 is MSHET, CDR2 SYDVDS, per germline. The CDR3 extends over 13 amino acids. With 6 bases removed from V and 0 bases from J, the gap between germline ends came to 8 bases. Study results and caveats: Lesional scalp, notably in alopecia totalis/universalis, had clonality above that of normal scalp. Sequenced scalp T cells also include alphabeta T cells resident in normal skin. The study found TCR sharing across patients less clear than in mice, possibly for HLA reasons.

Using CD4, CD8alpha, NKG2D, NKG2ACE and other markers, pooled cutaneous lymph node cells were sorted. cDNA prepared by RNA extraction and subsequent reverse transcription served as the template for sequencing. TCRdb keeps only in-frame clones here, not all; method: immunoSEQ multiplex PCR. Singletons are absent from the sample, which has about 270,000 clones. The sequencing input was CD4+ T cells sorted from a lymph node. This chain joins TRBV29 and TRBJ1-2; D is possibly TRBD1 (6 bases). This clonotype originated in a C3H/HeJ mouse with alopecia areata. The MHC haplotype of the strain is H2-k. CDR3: CASRDRANSDYTF. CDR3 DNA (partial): TGTGCTAGCAGGGACAGAGCAAACTCC. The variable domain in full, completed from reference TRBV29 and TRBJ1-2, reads DMKVTQMPRYLIKRMGENVLLECGQDMSHETMYWYRQDPGLGLQLIYISYDVDSNSEGDIPKGYRVSRKKREHFSLILDSAKTNQTSVYFCASRDRANSDYTFGSGTRLLVI.